This TCR beta chain was observed in a study of technical replicates of blood from several donors. Trimming cost V 3 bases and J 3 bases; bases outside gene matches: 5. Germline CDR1 reads GTSNPN; CDR2 reads SVGIG (reference sequence). The CDR3 has 13 residues. Data came from immunoSEQ multiplex PCR; TCRdb stores just in-frame clones and leaves some out. The sample includes 85,000 to 100,000 clones, 85% to 95% seen only once; the top ten take 0.2% to 0.3%. This clone was observed once. The V and J genes are TRBV30 and TRBJ2-7; TRBD1 agrees at 7 bases. The sample comprised T cells isolated from PBMCs. This sequence was found in a human donor in good health. CDR3 nucleotides: TGTGCCTGGAGGCTGACAGGGAGCTACGAGCAGTACTTC. It is translated as CAWRLTGSYEQYF.